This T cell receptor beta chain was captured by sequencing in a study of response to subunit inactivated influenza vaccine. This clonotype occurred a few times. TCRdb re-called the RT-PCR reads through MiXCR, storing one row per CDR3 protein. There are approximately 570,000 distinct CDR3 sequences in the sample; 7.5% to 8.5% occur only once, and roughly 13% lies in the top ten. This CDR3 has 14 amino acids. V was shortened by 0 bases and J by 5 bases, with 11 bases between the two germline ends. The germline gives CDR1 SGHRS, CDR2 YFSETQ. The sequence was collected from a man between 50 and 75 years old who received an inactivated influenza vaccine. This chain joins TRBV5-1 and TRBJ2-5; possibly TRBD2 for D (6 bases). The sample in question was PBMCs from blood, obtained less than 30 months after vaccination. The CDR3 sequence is CASSLVGGAETQYF. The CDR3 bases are TGCGCCAGCAGCTTGGTTGGCGGGGCGGAGACCCAGTACTTC.